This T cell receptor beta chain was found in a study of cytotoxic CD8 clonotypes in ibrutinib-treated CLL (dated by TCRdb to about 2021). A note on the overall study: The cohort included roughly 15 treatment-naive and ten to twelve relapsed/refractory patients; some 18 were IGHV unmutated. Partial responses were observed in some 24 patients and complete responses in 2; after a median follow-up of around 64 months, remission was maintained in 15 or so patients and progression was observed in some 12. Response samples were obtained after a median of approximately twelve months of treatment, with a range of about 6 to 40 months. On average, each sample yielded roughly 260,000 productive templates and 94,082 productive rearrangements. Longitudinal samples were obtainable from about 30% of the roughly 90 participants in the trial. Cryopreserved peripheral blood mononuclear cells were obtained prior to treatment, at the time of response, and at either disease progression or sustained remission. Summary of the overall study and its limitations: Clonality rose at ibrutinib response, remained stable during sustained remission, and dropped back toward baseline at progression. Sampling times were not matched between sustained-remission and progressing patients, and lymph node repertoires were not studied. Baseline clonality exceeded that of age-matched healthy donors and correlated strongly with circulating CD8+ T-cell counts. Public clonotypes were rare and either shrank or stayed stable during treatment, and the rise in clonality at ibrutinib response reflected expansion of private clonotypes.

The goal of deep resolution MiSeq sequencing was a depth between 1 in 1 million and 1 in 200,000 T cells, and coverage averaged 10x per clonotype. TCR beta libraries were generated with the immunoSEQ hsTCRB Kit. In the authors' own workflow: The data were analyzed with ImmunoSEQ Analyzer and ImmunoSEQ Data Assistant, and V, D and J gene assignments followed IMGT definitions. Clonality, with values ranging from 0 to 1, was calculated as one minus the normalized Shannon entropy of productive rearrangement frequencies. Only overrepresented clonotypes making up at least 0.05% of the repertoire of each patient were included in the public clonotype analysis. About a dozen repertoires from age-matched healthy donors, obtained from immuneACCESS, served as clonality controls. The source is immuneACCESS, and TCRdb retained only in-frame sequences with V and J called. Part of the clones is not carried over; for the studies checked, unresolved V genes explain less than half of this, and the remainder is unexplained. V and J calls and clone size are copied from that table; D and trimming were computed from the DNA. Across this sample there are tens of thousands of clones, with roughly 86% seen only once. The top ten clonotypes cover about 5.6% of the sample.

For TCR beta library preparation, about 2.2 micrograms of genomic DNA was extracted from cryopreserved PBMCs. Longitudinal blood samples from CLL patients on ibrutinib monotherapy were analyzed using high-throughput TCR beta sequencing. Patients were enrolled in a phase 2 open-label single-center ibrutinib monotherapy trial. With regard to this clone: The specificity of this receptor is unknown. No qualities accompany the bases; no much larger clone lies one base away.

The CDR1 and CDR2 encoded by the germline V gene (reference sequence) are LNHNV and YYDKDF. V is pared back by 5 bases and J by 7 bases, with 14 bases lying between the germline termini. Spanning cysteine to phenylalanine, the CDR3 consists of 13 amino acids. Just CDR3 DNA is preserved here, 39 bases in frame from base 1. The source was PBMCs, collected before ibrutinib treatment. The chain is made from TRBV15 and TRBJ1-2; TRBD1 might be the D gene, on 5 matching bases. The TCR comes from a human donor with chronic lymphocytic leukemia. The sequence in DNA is TGTGCCACCAGCCCTACACAAGGGGTTGGCTACACCTTC. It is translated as CATSPTQGVGYTF. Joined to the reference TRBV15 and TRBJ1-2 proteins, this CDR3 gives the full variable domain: DAMVIQNPRYQVTQFGKPVTLSCSQTLNHNVMYWYQQKSSQAPKLLFHYYDKDFNNEADTPDNFQSRRPNTSFCFLDIRSPGLGDTAMYLCATSPTQGVGYTFGSGTRLTVV.